The source of this T cell receptor beta chain is a study of kidney transplant recipient with SARS-CoV-2 infection (TCRdb year 2021). What the time point label conveys for this sample: pre-pandemic baseline sample and day 111 after first positive SARS-CoV-2 test. This clonotype was picked up many times. There is no known antigen for this receptor. Per-base qualities were not stored, and no clone one base away is much larger. The instrument given in TCRdb is Illumina MiSeq. Profiling of the peripheral T cell repertoire targeted human TCRbeta genes. The source study handled its data this way. Beta-binomial modelling was applied to test for differential clonotype abundance so that variability over time was accounted for. Expanded clonotypes were screened against the ImmuneCODE reference database of SARS-CoV-2-associated TCRs and mapped to viral genome regions. Additional repertoire analyses examined TRBV gene usage, CDR3 length, CDR3 amino acid overlap between time points, distributions of clonotype abundance, and Jaccard similarity. TCRdb trimmed the raw reads at Q25, called clones with MiXCR and kept productive beta chains. Rows with one shared CDR3 protein collapse into an entry with the most common genes and DNA. In this record, the V and J calls reflect TCRdb's handling and not the investigators' own analysis. This sample gives under 300,000 distinct CDR3 sequences in total; less than 35% of them show up just once. The ten largest clonotypes hold more than 6.5% of the sample.

The source of this sequence is a young adult male patient who had COVID-19 and was a kidney transplant recipient. Some T cells seen after a transplant may have their origin in the graft donor. This specimen was a blood sample, taken at baseline and between days 110 and 120 from a kidney transplant recipient.

The nucleotide sequence is TGTGCCAGCAGTTCCCCGGCGACGGACACTGAAGCTTTCTTT. Protein translation: CASSSPATDTEAFF. The sequence links TRBV28 to TRBJ1-1, with the D gene too uncertain to name. Counted from cysteine to phenylalanine, this CDR3 has 14 amino acids. Just CDR3 DNA is preserved here, 42 bases in frame from base 1. Based on the germline V gene, the CDR1 and CDR2 sequences are MDHEN and SYDVKM. Cut back by 4 bases and 3 bases, the V and J ends lie 12 bases apart.